These 3 T cell receptor beta chains were sequenced from one sample in a study of T cells in localized non-small cell lung cancer. Clones were sequenced by immunoSEQ multiplex PCR, and TCRdb holds only the in-frame ones, with some missing. The table shows about 1,000 clones, with 20% to 25% occurring only once. Sample: normal lung tissue next to the tumor, taken before any cancer treatment. These receptors all stem from a woman aged 35 to 70 with stage III lung adenocarcinoma.

Only one count was recorded for this clone. The chain couples TRBV18 to TRBJ2-1; 10 nucleotides agree with TRBD2. The CDR3 sequence is 19 residues long. Looked up from germline, CDR1 is KGHSH and CDR2 is LQKENI. V shed 2 bases, J shed 1 base, and the junction held 11 bases outside the gene matches. The CDR3 nucleotides are TGTGCCAGCTCACCAAGCGGCTCTAGCGGGAGTGCTTCCTACAATGAGCAGTTCTTC. Translation gives CASSPSGSSGSASYNEQFF.

This clone was observed once. J is TRBJ1-6 and V is TRBV18; 8 bases are a match to TRBD1. Germline values: CDR1 KGHSH, CDR2 LQKENI. CDR3 size: 18 residues. Losses at the gene ends were 5 bases for V and 6 bases for J; bases not matched to a gene: 15. CDR3 region: CASSTLAAQGASNSPLHF. CDR3 DNA sequence: TGTGCCAGCTCAACACTCGCCGCTCAGGGGGCCTCTAATTCACCCCTCCACTTT. The full variable domain, completed using reference TRBV18 and TRBJ1-6, is NAGVMQNPRHLVRRRGQEARLRCSPMKGHSHVYWYRQLPEEGLKFMVYLQKENIIDESGMPKERFSAEFPKEGPSILRIQQVVRGDSAAYFCASSTLAAQGASNSPLHFGNGTRLTVT.

This clone was detected only a few times. The V gene is TRBV11-3, the J gene TRBJ1-1; no reliable D call. The CDR3 spans 14 residues. V lost 1 base, J lost 10 bases, and 16 bases lay in between. The germline V gene encodes CDR1 SGHNT and CDR2 YENEEA. This CDR3 reads CASSLGYGRSLAFF. DNA of the CDR3: TGTGCCAGCAGCTTAGGGTACGGACGGTCATTAGCTTTCTTT.